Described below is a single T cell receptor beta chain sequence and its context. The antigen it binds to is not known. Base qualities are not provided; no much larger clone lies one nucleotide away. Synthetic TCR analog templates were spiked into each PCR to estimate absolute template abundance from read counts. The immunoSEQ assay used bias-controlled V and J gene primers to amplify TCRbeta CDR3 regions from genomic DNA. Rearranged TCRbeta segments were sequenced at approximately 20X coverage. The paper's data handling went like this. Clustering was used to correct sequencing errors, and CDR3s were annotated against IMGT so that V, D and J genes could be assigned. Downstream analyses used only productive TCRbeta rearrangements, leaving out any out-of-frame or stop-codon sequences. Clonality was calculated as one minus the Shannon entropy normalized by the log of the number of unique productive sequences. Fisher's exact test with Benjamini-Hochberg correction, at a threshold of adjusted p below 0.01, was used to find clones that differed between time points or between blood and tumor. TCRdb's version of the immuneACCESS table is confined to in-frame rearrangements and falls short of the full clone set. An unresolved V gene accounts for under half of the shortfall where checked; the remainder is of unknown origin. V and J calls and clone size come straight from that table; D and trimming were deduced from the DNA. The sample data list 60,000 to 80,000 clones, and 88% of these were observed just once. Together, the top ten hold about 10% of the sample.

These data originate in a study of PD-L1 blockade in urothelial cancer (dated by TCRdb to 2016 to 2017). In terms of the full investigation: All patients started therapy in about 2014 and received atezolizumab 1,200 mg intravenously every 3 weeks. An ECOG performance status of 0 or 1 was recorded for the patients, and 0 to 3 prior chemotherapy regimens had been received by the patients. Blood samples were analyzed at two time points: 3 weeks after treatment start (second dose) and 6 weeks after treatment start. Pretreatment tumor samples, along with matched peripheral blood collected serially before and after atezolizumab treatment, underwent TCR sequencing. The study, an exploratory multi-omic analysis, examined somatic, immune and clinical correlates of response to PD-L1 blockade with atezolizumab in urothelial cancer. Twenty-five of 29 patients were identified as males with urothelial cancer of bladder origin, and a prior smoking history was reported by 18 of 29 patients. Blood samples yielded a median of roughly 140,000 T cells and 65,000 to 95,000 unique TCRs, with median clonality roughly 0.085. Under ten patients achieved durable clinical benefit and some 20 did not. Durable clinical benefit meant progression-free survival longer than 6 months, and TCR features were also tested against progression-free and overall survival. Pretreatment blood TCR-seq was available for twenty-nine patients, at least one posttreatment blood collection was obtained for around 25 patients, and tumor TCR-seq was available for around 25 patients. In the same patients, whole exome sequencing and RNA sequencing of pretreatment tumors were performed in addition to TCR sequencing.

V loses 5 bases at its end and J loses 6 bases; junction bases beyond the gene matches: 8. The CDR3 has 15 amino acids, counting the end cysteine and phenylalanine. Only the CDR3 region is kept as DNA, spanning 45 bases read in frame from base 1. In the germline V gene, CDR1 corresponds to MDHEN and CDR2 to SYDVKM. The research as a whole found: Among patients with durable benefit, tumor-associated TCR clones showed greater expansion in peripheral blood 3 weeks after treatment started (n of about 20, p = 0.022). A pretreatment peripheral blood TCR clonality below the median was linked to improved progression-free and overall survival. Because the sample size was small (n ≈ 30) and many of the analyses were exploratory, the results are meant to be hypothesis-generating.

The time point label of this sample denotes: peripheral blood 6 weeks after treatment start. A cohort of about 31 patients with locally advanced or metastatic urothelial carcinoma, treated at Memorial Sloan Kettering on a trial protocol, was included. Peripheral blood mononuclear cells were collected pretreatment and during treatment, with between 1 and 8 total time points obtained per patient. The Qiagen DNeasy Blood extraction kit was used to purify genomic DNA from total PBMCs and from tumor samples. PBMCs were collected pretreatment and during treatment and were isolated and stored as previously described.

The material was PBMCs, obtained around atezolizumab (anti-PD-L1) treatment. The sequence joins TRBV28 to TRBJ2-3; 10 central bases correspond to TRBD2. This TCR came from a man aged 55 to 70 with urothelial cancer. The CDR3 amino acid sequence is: CASSPGLAVDDTQYF. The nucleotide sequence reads TGTGCCAGCAGTCCCGGACTAGCGGTGGATGATACGCAGTATTTT.